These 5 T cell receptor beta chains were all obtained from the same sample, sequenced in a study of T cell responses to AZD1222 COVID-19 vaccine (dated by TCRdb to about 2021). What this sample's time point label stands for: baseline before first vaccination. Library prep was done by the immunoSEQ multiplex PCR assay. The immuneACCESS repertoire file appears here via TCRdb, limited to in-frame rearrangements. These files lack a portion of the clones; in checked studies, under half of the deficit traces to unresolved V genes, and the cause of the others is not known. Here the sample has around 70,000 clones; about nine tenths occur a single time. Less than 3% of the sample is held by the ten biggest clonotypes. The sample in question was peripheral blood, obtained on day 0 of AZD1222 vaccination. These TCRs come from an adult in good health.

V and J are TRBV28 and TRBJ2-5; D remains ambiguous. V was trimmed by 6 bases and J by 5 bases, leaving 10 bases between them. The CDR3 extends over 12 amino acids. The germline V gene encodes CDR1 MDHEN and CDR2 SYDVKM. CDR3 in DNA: TGTGCCAGCAGAGAAGGCCGCGAGACCCAGTACTTC. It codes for CASREGRETQYF. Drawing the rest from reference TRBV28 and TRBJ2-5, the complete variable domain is DVKVTQSSRYLVKRTGEKVFLECVQDMDHENMFWYRQDPGLGLRLIYFSYDVKMKEKGDIPEGYSVSREKKERFSLILESASTNQTSMYLCASREGRETQYFGPGTRLLVL.

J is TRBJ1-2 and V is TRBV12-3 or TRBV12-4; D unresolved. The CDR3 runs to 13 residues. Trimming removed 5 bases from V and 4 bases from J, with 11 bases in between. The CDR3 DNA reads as TGTGCCAGCAGTGAACCAGGCCTCTATGGCTACACCTTC. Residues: CASSEPGLYGYTF.

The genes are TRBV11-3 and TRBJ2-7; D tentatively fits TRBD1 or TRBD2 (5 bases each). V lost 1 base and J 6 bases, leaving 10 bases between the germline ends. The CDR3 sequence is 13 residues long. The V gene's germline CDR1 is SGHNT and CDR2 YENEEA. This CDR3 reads CASSLVGESEQYF. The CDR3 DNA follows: TGTGCCAGCAGCTTAGTGGGGGAATCCGAGCAGTACTTC.

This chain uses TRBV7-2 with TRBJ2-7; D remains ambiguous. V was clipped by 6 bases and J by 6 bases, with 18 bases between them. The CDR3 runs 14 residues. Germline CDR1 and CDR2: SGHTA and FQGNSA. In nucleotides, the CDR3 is TGTGCCAGCAGTTCTGTCAGGTTAGCCGGCGAGCAGTACTTC. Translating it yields CASSSVRLAGEQYF.

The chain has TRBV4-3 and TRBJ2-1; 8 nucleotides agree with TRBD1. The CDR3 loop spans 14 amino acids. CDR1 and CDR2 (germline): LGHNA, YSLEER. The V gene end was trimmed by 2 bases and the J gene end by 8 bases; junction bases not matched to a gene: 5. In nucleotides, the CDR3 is TGCGCCAGCAGCCAAATCACAGGGGGATATGAGCAGTTCTTC. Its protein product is CASSQITGGYEQFF.